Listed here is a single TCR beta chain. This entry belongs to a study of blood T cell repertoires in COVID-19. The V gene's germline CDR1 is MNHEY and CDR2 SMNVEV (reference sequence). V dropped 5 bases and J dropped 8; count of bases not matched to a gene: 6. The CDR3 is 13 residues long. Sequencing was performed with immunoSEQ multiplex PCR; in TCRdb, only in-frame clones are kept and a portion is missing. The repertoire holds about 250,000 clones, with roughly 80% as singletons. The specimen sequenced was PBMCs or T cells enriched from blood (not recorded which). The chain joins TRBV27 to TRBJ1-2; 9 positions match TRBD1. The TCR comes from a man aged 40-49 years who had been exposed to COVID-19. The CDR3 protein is CASSPGTGNGYTF. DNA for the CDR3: TGTGCCAGCAGTCCAGGGACAGGGAACGGCTACACCTTC.